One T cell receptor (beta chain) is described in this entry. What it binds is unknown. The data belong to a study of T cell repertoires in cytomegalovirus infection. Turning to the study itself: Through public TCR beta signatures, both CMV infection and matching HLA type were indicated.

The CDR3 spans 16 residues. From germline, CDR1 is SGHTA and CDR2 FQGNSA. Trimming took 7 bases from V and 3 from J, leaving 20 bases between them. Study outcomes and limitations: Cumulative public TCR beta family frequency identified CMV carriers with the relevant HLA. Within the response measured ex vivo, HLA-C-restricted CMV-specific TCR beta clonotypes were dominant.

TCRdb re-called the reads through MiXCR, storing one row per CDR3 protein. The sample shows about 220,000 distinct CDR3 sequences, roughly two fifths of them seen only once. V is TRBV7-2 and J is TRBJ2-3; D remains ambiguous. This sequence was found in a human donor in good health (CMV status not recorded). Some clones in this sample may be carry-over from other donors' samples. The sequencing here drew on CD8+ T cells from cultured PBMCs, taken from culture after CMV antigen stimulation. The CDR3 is CASNWYEQRGTDTQYF. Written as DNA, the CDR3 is TGTGCCAGCAACTGGTACGAGCAGAGAGGAACAGATACGCAGTATTTT. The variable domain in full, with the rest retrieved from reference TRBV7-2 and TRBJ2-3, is GAGVSQSPSNKVTEKGKDVELRCDPISGHTALYWYRQSLGQGLEFLIYFQGNSAPDKSGLPSDRFSAERTGGSVSTLTIQRTQQEDSAVYLCASNWYEQRGTDTQYFGPGTRLTVL.